This T cell receptor (beta chain) was documented in a study of blood T cell repertoires in COVID-19. Across the whole study: Italy, Spain and the United States were the sources of the convalescent and acute COVID-19 samples. In each case, the material was cDNA or gDNA derived from T cells, B-cell-depleted T cells, or PBMCs.

In the study's own analysis: Reference gene primer amplification gave estimated nucleated cell counts. The data were produced by immunoSEQ multiplex PCR, yet TCRdb's version contains in-frame clones alone and is incomplete. V, J and clone size are those of that table, while D and trimming were read from the DNA. There are around 50,000 clones in the sample; 65% to 90% occur only once, and around 2.9% lies in the top ten. The CDR3 extends over 15 amino acids. V shed 6 bases and J shed 0 bases, with 12 bases lying between them. The V gene's germline CDR1 is MNHEY and CDR2 SVGAGI. This TCR was sampled from a woman older than 75 with acute or convalescent COVID-19. The chain links TRBV6-5 to TRBJ1-5, with D tentatively TRBD1 (6 bases). The source material was peripheral blood. CDR3 DNA sequence: TGTGCCAGCAGACCCGGACAGTATAGCAATCAGCCCCAGCATTTT. Amino acids: CASRPGQYSNQPQHF.